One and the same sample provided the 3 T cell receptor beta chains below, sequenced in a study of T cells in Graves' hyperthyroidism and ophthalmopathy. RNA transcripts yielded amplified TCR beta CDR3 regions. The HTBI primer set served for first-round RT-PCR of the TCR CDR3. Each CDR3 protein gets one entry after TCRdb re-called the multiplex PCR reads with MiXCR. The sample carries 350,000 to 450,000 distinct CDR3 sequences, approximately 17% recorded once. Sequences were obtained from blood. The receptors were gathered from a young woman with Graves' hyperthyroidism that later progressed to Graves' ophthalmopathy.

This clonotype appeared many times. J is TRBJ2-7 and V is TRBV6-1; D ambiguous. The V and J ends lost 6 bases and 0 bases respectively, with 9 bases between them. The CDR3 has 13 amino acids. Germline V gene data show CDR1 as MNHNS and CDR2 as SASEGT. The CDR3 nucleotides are TGTGCCAGCAGACCTCCGGACTCCTACGAGCAGTACTTC. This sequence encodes CASRPPDSYEQYF.

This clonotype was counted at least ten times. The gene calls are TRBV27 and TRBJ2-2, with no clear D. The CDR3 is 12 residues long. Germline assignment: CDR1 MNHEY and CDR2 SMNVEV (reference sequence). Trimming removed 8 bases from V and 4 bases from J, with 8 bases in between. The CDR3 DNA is TGTGCCAGCTCGTGGATCACCGGGGAGCTGTTTTTT. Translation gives CASSWITGELFF.

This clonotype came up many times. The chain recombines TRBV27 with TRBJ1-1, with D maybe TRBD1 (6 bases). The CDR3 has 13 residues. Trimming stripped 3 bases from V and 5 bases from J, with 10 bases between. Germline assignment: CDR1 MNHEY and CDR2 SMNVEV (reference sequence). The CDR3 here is CASSFEGETEAFF. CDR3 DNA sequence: TGTGCCAGCAGTTTTGAGGGGGAAACTGAAGCTTTCTTT.